The rows below give T cell receptor beta chains drawn from one sample of a study of cytomegalovirus exposure and HLA in healthy donors. Clones were read by immunoSEQ multiplex PCR, and TCRdb kept only the in-frame ones, dropping some. Of 200,000 or so clones listed, more than 80% are singletons. Sequenced input: PBMCs. The receptors were gathered from a man between 18 and 35 years old in good health and CMV-seropositive. Both conserved end residues are part of each CDR3. A D gene is named only where the DNA matches it firmly. Rows may omit the clone size; those that give it use once, few, many or a size class.

j_gene: TRBJ1-1; abundance: NA; d_gene: TRBD1; v_gene: TRBV5-1; CDR3aa: CASSLAGQGAGTEAFF; CDR3nt: TGCGCCAGCAGCTTGGCAGGACAGGGGGCGGGCACTGAAGCTTTCTTT
j_gene: TRBJ2-7; abundance: NA; d_gene: TRBD1; v_gene: TRBV28; CDR3aa: CASSEVRTGSYEQYF; CDR3nt: TGTGCCAGCAGTGAAGTGAGGACAGGGTCCTACGAGCAGTACTTC
j_gene: TRBJ2-5; abundance: NA; d_gene: NA; v_gene: TRBV5-4; CDR3aa: CASSPAPAEETQYF; CDR3nt: TGTGCCAGCAGCCCGGCACCGGCGGAAGAGACCCAGTACTTC
j_gene: TRBJ2-7; abundance: NA; d_gene: TRBD2; v_gene: TRBV4-3; CDR3aa: CASSQGLAGGREQYF; CDR3nt: TGCGCCAGCAGCCAAGGACTAGCGGGGGGCCGGGAGCAGTACTTC
j_gene: TRBJ2-7; abundance: few; d_gene: TRBD2; v_gene: TRBV6-5; CDR3aa: CASSYVSGTSSYEQYF; CDR3nt: TGTGCCAGCAGTTACGTCAGCGGGACTAGCTCCTACGAGCAGTACTTC
j_gene: TRBJ2-3; abundance: NA; d_gene: TRBD1; v_gene: TRBV9; CDR3aa: CASSALQGADTQYF; CDR3nt: TGTGCCAGCAGCGCCTTACAGGGGGCAGATACGCAGTATTTT
j_gene: TRBJ1-4; abundance: few; d_gene: TRBD1; v_gene: TRBV28; CDR3aa: CASSQGGTNEKLFF; CDR3nt: TGTGCCAGCAGCCAAGGGGGCACTAATGAAAAACTGTTTTTT
j_gene: TRBJ2-7; abundance: few; d_gene: TRBD1; v_gene: TRBV6-6; CDR3aa: CASSYFGTGGYEQYF; CDR3nt: TGTGCCAGCAGTTACTTCGGAACAGGGGGCTACGAGCAGTACTTC
j_gene: TRBJ2-5; abundance: few; d_gene: NA; v_gene: TRBV5-4; CDR3aa: CASSRWTAQTQYF; CDR3nt: TGTGCCAGCAGCCGTTGGACTGCCCAGACCCAGTACTTC
j_gene: TRBJ1-4; abundance: NA; d_gene: NA; v_gene: TRBV19; CDR3aa: CASSMAFATNEKLFF; CDR3nt: TGTGCCAGTAGTATGGCCTTCGCAACTAATGAAAAACTGTTTTTT
j_gene: TRBJ2-2; abundance: once; d_gene: TRBD1; v_gene: TRBV11-3; CDR3aa: CASSFSGTGGTGELFF; CDR3nt: TGTGCCAGCAGCTTCTCCGGGACAGGGGGTACCGGGGAGCTGTTTTTT
j_gene: TRBJ2-7; abundance: NA; d_gene: TRBD2; v_gene: TRBV19; CDR3aa: CASSPTSGRAGEQYF; CDR3nt: TGTGCCAGTAGCCCGACTAGCGGGAGGGCCGGGGAGCAGTACTTC
j_gene: TRBJ2-3; abundance: NA; d_gene: TRBD2; v_gene: TRBV19; CDR3aa: CASSTPASGGHVAQYF; CDR3nt: TGTGCCAGTAGTACGCCGGCTAGCGGGGGGCACGTGGCGCAGTATTTT
j_gene: TRBJ2-1; abundance: NA; d_gene: TRBD2; v_gene: TRBV4-3; CDR3aa: CASSRGLAGSYNEQFF; CDR3nt: TGCGCCAGCAGCCGGGGACTAGCGGGCTCCTACAATGAGCAGTTCTTC
j_gene: TRBJ2-2; abundance: NA; d_gene: TRBD2; v_gene: TRBV5-6; CDR3aa: CASSLPPGLASVGELFF; CDR3nt: TGTGCCAGCAGCTTGCCCCCGGGACTAGCGTCGGTCGGGGAGCTGTTTTTT
j_gene: TRBJ1-4; abundance: NA; d_gene: NA; v_gene: TRBV28; CDR3aa: CASRTLGDEKLFF; CDR3nt: TGTGCCAGCCGGACGTTAGGGGATGAAAAACTGTTTTTT
j_gene: TRBJ1-5; abundance: NA; d_gene: NA; v_gene: TRBV28; CDR3aa: CASSLSGFSQPQHF; CDR3nt: TGTGCCAGCAGTTTATCAGGATTTAGTCAGCCCCAGCATTTT
j_gene: TRBJ2-2; abundance: NA; d_gene: TRBD2; v_gene: TRBV10-3; CDR3aa: CAISPHGLAGAGTGELFF; CDR3nt: TGTGCCATCAGTCCCCACGGACTAGCGGGAGCTGGTACCGGGGAGCTGTTTTTT
j_gene: TRBJ2-2; abundance: NA; d_gene: NA; v_gene: TRBV20-1; CDR3aa: CSARVYGELFF; CDR3nt: TGCAGTGCTAGAGTCTACGGGGAGCTGTTTTTT
j_gene: TRBJ2-6; abundance: once; d_gene: TRBD1; v_gene: TRBV13; CDR3aa: CASSLGARGQGSGANVLTF; CDR3nt: TGTGCCAGCAGCTTAGGCGCCAGGGGACAGGGATCAGGGGCCAACGTCCTGACTTTC
j_gene: TRBJ2-3; abundance: NA; d_gene: NA; v_gene: TRBV30; CDR3aa: CAWSAGSGTQYF; CDR3nt: TGTGCCTGGAGTGCAGGCTCGGGGACGCAGTATTTT
j_gene: TRBJ2-7; abundance: few; d_gene: NA; v_gene: TRBV27; CDR3aa: CASSRRSVSYEQYF; CDR3nt: TGTGCCAGCAGCCGCCGATCGGTCTCCTACGAGCAGTACTTC
j_gene: TRBJ2-2; abundance: NA; d_gene: TRBD1; v_gene: TRBV5-6; CDR3aa: CASRTGTGVSGELFF; CDR3nt: TGTGCCAGCAGGACCGGGACAGGGGTGTCCGGGGAGCTGTTTTTT
j_gene: TRBJ2-1; abundance: NA; d_gene: NA; v_gene: TRBV30; CDR3aa: CAWSATGNEQFF; CDR3nt: TGTGCCTGGAGTGCGACGGGGAATGAGCAGTTCTTC
j_gene: TRBJ2-1; abundance: NA; d_gene: TRBD2; v_gene: TRBV7-3; CDR3aa: CASSPTSGSTYNEQFF; CDR3nt: TGTGCCAGCAGCCCGACTAGCGGGAGCACCTACAATGAGCAGTTCTTC
j_gene: TRBJ2-7; abundance: NA; d_gene: TRBD2; v_gene: TRBV6-1; CDR3aa: CASSDGGGYEQYF; CDR3nt: TGTGCCAGCAGTGATGGCGGGGGCTACGAGCAGTACTTC
j_gene: TRBJ1-2; abundance: few; d_gene: NA; v_gene: TRBV5-4; CDR3aa: CASSVISGDGYTF; CDR3nt: TGTGCCAGCAGCGTCATATCAGGGGATGGCTACACCTTC
j_gene: TRBJ2-7; abundance: NA; d_gene: TRBD2; v_gene: TRBV2; CDR3aa: CASMSASGTEYEQYF; CDR3nt: TGTGCCAGCATGTCGGCTAGCGGGACCGAATACGAGCAGTACTTC
j_gene: TRBJ1-5; abundance: NA; d_gene: TRBD1; v_gene: TRBV7-2; CDR3aa: CASSLEAGTGVQPQHF; CDR3nt: TGTGCCAGCAGCTTAGAGGCCGGGACAGGGGTCCAGCCCCAGCATTTT
j_gene: TRBJ2-7; abundance: NA; d_gene: TRBD2; v_gene: TRBV7-6; CDR3aa: CASSLASGKSGEQYF; CDR3nt: TGTGCCAGCAGCTTGGCTAGCGGGAAGTCGGGCGAGCAGTACTTC
j_gene: TRBJ2-3; abundance: NA; d_gene: TRBD2; v_gene: TRBV9; CDR3aa: CASSEAGTSGSWDTQYF; CDR3nt: TGTGCCAGCAGCGAGGCCGGGACTAGCGGGAGTTGGGATACGCAGTATTTT
j_gene: TRBJ2-7; abundance: NA; d_gene: NA; v_gene: TRBV11-2; CDR3aa: CASSQLSYEQYF; CDR3nt: TGTGCCAGCAGCCAACTGAGCTACGAGCAGTACTTC
j_gene: TRBJ2-1; abundance: NA; d_gene: TRBD2; v_gene: TRBV19; CDR3aa: CASSIQAGGSYNEQFF; CDR3nt: TGTGCCAGTAGTATACAGGCGGGAGGGAGTTACAATGAGCAGTTCTTC
j_gene: TRBJ2-4; abundance: NA; d_gene: TRBD2; v_gene: TRBV7-2; CDR3aa: CASRGGRPDIQYF; CDR3nt: TGTGCCAGCAGGGGCGGGAGGCCTGACATTCAGTACTTC
j_gene: TRBJ2-1; abundance: NA; d_gene: NA; v_gene: TRBV7-6; CDR3aa: CASSRTTRNEQFF; CDR3nt: TGTGCCAGCAGTCGCACCACTAGGAATGAGCAGTTCTTC
j_gene: TRBJ1-3; abundance: NA; d_gene: NA; v_gene: TRBV29-1; CDR3aa: CAYTPAGRGNTIYF; CDR3nt: TGCGCCTACACCCCGGCAGGGCGTGGAAACACCATATATTTT
j_gene: TRBJ1-1; abundance: once; d_gene: TRBD1; v_gene: TRBV18; CDR3aa: CASSPSGQMNTEAFF; CDR3nt: TGTGCCAGCTCACCATCGGGACAGATGAACACTGAAGCTTTCTTT